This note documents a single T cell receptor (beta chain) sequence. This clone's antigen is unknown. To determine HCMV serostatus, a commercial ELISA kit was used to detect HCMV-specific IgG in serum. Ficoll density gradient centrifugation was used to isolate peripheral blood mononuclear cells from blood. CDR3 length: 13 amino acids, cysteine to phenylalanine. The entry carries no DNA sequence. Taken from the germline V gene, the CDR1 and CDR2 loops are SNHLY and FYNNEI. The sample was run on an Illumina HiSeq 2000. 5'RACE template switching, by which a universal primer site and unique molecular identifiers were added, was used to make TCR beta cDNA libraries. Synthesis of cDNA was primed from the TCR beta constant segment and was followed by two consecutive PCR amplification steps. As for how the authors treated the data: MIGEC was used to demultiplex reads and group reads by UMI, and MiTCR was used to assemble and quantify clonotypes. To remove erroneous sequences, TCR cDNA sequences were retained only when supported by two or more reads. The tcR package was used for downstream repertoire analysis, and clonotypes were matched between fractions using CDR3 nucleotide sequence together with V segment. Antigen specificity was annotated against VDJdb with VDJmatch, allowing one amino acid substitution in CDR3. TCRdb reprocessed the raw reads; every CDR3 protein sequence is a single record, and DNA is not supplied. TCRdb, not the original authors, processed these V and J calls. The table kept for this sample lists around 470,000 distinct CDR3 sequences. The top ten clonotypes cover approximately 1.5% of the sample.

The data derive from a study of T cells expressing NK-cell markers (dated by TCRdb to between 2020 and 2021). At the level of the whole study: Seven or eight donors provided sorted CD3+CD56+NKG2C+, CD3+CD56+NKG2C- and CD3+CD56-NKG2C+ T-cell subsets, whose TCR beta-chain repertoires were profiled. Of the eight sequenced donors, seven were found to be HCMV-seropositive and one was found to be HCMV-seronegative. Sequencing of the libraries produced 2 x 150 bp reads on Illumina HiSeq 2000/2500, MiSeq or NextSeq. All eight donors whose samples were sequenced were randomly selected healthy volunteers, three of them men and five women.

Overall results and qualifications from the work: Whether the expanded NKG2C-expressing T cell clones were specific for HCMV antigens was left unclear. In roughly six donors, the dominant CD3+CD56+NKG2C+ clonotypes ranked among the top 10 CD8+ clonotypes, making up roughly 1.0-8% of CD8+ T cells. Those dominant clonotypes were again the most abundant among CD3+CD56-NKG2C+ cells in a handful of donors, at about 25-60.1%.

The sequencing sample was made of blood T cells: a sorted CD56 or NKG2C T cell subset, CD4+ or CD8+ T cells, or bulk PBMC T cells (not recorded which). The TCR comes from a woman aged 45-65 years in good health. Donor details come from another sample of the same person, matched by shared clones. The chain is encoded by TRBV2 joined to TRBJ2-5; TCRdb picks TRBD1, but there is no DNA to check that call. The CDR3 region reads CASRSGGFGTQYF.